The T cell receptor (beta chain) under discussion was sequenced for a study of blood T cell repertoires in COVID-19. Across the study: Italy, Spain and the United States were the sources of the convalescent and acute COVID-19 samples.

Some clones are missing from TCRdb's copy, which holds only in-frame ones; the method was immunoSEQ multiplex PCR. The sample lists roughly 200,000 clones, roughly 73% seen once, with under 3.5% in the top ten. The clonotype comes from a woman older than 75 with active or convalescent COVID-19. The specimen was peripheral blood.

CDR3 DNA: TGTGCCAGCAGCTTAGCGACTATCCGGACAGGGGGCAGCGGCTACACCTTC. It codes for CASSLATIRTGGSGYTF. The chain is built from TRBV11-1 and TRBJ1-2; 11 nucleotides line up with TRBD1. Germline assignment: CDR1 SGHAT and CDR2 FQDESV (reference sequence). Unmatched junction bases numbered 11, after V lost 0 bases and J lost 8 bases. The CDR3 extends over 17 amino acids.